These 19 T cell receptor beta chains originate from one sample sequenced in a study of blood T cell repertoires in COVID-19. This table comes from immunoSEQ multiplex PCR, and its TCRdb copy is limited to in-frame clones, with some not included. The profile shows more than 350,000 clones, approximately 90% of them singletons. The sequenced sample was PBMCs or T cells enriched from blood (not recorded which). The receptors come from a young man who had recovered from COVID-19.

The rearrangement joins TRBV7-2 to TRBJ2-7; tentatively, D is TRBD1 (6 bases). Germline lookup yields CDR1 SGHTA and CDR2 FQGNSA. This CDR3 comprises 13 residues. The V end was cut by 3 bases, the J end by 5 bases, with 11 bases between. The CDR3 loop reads CASSFNRANEQYF. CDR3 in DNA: TGTGCCAGCAGCTTTAACAGGGCTAACGAGCAGTACTTC.

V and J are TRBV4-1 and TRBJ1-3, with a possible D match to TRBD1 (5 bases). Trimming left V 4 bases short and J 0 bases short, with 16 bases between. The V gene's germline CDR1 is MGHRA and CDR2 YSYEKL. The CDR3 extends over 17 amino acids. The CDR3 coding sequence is TGCGCCAGCAGCCGCCGTACAGGAGTAAACTCTGGAAACACCATATATTTT. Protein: CASSRRTGVNSGNTIYF.

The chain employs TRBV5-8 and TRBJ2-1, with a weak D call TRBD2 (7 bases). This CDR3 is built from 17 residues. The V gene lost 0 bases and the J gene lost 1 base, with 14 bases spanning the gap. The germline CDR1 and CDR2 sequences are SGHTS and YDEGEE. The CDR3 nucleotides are TGTGCCAGCAGCTTGGCCGCGGGGGCGCGGTCCTACAATGAGCAGTTCTTC. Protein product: CASSLAAGARSYNEQFF.

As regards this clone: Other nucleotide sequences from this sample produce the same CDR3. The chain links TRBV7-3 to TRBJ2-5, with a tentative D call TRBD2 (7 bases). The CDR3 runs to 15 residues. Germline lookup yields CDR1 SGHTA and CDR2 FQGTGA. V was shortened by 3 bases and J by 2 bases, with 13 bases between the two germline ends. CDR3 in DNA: TGTGCCAGCAGCTTGGGAGGGGGGCCACAAGAGACCCAGTACTTC. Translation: CASSLGGGPQETQYF.

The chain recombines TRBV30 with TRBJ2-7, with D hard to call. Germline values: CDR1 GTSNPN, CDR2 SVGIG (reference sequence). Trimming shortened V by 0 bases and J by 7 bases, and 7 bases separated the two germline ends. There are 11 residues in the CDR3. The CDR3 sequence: CAWSVVEEQYF. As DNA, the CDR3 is TGTGCCTGGAGTGTAGTAGAAGAGCAGTACTTC.

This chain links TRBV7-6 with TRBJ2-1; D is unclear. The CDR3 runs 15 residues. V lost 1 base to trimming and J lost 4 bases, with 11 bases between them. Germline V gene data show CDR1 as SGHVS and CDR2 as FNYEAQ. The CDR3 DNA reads TGTGCCAGCAGCTTAGGTAATAGCAGATACAATGAGCAGTTCTTC. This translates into CASSLGNSRYNEQFF.

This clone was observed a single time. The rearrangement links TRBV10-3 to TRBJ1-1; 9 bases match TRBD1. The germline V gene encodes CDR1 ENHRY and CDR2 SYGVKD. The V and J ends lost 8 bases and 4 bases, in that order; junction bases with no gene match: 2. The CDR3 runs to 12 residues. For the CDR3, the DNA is TGTGCCATCGGACAGGGGCCCACTGAAGCTTTCTTT. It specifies CAIGQGPTEAFF.

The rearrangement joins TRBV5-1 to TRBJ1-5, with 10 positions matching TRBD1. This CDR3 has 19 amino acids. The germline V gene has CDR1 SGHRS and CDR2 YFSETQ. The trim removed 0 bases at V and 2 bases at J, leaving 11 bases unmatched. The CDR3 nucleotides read TGCGCCAGCAGCTTGGGGACAGGGGGACATGCAGACGGCAATCAGCCCCAGCATTTT. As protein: CASSLGTGGHADGNQPQHF.

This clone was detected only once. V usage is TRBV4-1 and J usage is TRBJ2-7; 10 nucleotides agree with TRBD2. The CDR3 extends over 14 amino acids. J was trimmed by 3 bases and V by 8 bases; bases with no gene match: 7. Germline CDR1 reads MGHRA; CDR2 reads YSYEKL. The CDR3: CASALTSGDYEQYF. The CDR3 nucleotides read TGCGCCAGCGCCCTCACTAGCGGGGACTACGAGCAGTACTTC.

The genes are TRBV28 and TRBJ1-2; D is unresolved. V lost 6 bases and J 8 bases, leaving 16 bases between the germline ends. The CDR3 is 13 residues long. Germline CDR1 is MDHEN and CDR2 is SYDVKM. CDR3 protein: CASSHGLRVGYTF. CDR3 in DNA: TGTGCCAGCAGCCACGGACTAAGGGTGGGCTACACCTTC.

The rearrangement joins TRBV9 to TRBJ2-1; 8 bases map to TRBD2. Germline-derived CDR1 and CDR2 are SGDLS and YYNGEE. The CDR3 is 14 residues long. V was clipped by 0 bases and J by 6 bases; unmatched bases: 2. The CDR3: CASSVGTSGNEQFF. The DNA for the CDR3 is TGTGCCAGCAGCGTAGGTACTAGCGGCAATGAGCAGTTCTTC.

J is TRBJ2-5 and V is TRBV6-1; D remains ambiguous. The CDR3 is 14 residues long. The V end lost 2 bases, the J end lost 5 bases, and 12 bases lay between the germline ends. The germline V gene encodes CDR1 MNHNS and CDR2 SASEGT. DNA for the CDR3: TGTGCCAGCAGTGAACCTGGCTCCCAGGAGACCCAGTACTTC. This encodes CASSEPGSQETQYF.

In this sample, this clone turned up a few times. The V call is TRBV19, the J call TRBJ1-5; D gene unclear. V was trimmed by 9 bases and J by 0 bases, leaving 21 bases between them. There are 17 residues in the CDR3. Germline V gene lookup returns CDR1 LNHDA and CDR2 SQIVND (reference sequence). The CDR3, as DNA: TGTGCCAGCTCGATTACCCCGACTTTAAATAGCAATCAGCCCCAGCATTTT. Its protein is CASSITPTLNSNQPQHF.

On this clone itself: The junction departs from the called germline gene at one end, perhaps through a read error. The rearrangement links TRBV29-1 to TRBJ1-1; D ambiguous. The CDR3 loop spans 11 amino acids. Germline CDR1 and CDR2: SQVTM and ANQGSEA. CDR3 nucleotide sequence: TGCAGCGTTGATAAATCAGGTACCCTTCTCTTT. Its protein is CSVDKSGTLLF.

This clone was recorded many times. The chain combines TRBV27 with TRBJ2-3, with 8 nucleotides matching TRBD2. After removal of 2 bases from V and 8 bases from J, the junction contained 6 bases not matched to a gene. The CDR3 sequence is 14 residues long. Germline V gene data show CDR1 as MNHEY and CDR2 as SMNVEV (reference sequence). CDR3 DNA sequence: TGTGCCAGCAGTTTAAAACCGGGAGGGGGTACGCAGTATTTT. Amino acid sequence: CASSLKPGGGTQYF.

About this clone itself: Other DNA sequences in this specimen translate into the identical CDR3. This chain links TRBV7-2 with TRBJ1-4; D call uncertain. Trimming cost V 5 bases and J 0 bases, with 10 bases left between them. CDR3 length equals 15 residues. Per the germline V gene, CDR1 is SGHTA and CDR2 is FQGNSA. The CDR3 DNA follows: TGTGCCAGCAGCCCGGGAGATACAACTAATGAAAAACTGTTTTTT. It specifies CASSPGDTTNEKLFF.

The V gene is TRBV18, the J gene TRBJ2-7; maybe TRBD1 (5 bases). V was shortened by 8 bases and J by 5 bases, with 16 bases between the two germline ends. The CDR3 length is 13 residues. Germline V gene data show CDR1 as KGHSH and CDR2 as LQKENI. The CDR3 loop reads CASTIGLQDEQYF. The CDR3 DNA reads TGTGCCAGCACCATAGGTTTACAGGACGAGCAGTACTTC.

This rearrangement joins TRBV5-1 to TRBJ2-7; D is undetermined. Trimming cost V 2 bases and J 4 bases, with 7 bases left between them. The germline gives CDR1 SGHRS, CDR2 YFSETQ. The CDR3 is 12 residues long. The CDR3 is CASSFSQYEQYF. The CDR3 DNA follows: TGCGCCAGCAGCTTTTCACAGTACGAGCAGTACTTC.

DNA for the CDR3: TGTGCCAGCAGCTTAGTTGAGAAAGGCTACACCTTC. This sequence encodes CASSLVEKGYTF. V gene TRBV11-2 combines with J gene TRBJ1-2, with D uncertain. V lost 1 base to trimming and J lost 8 bases, with 8 bases between them. The CDR3 runs 12 residues. Germline values: CDR1 SGHAT, CDR2 FQNNGV.